The source of this TCR beta chain is a study of response to subunit inactivated influenza vaccine. TCRdb recomputed calls from the RT-PCR reads with MiXCR, one row per CDR3 protein. The sample shows around 570,000 distinct CDR3 sequences, 11% of them seen only once. Trimming removed 4 bases at V and 0 bases at J, with 17 bases between. Germline V gene lookup returns CDR1 SGHKS and CDR2 YYEKEE (reference sequence). The length of the CDR3 is 18 residues. This sample also belongs to another study, concerning T cells expressing NK-cell markers. That source notes: As the method of synthesis, 5'RACE template switching with UMIs yielded TCR beta cDNA. Eight donors were sequenced, seven testing HCMV-seropositive and one testing seronegative. Several experiments confined sorting to alpha-beta TCR T cells with an anti-gamma-delta TCR antibody. More than five of the donors carried dominant NKG2C+ clonotypes that took up roughly 1.0-7.5% of their CD8+ T cells.

The sequence derives from a man aged 45-65 years who received an inactivated influenza vaccine. The chain joins TRBV5-5 to TRBJ2-6, with D possibly matching TRBD2 (6 bases). Sequencing was performed on PBMCs from blood, taken on the day of vaccination. CDR3 nucleotide sequence: TGTGCCAGCAGCACGTCTAGCGCAGGATTCTCTGGGGCCAACGTCCTGACTTTC. This gives the protein CASSTSSAGFSGANVLTF.